This is a list of T cell receptor beta chains from one sample in a study of cytomegalovirus exposure and HLA in healthy donors. Measured with immunoSEQ multiplex PCR; TCRdb has only the in-frame clones, and not every one. The table records approximately 150,000 clones, around 90% of them present only once. Material: PBMCs. The source of these receptors is a woman between 25 and 40 years old in good health and CMV-seronegative. The CDR3 runs from the conserved cysteine through the conserved F or W. Each record gives: V gene, D gene, J gene, CDR3 length, CDR3 DNA, CDR3 protein. D genes are given only for firm matches.

V gene: TRBV7-6
D gene: TRBD2
J gene: TRBJ2-3
CDR3 length: 18
CDR3 DNA: TGTGCCAGCAGCTTAGGGGCTAGCGGGGGGGCAAGGACAGATACGCAGTATTTT
CDR3 protein: CASSLGASGGARTDTQYF

V gene: TRBV7-9
D gene: TRBD1
J gene: TRBJ1-2
CDR3 length: 14
CDR3 DNA: TGTGCCAGCAGCTTCGCGGGACAGGGTCATGGCTACACCTTC
CDR3 protein: CASSFAGQGHGYTF

V gene: TRBV5-1
D gene: NA
J gene: TRBJ2-1
CDR3 length: 17
CDR3 DNA: TGCGCCAGCAGCTTGTTGGTTAGTAGGGGAGGTTACAATGAGCAGTTCTTC
CDR3 protein: CASSLLVSRGGYNEQFF

V gene: TRBV7-3
D gene: NA
J gene: TRBJ2-3
CDR3 length: 16
CDR3 DNA: TGTGCCAGCAGCTTAATCCGGGTAGCGGACACAGATACGCAGTATTTT
CDR3 protein: CASSLIRVADTDTQYF

V gene: TRBV28
D gene: NA
J gene: TRBJ2-5
CDR3 length: 18
CDR3 DNA: TGTGCCAGCAGAGAGTACAGGGATCCAAACCTGGGGCAAGAGACCCAGTACTTC
CDR3 protein: CASREYRDPNLGQETQYF

V gene: TRBV30
D gene: NA
J gene: TRBJ1-4
CDR3 length: 15
CDR3 DNA: TGTGCCTGGAGTGTACGAAGGACAGTGGATGAAAAACTGTTTTTT
CDR3 protein: CAWSVRRTVDEKLFF

V gene: TRBV12-5
D gene: NA
J gene: TRBJ2-7
CDR3 length: 14
CDR3 DNA: TGTGCTAGTGGACCGCCAGGACTCTCGGGTGAGCAGTACTTC
CDR3 protein: CASGPPGLSGEQYF

V gene: TRBV27
D gene: TRBD1
J gene: TRBJ2-2
CDR3 length: 16
CDR3 DNA: TGTGCCAGCAGTTTTATAGCAGGGGGCGCCACCGGGGAGCTGTTTTTT
CDR3 protein: CASSFIAGGATGELFF

V gene: TRBV6-1
D gene: TRBD1
J gene: TRBJ2-7
CDR3 length: 15
CDR3 DNA: TGTGCCAGCAGTGACCCGGACAGGTTGCACTACGAGCAGTACTTC
CDR3 protein: CASSDPDRLHYEQYF

V gene: TRBV5-4
D gene: NA
J gene: TRBJ2-5
CDR3 length: 13
CDR3 DNA: TGTGCCAGCAGCTTGAGTCGAGAAGAGACCCAGTACTTC
CDR3 protein: CASSLSREETQYF

V gene: TRBV1
D gene: NA
J gene: TRBJ2-6
CDR3 length: 19
CDR3 DNA: TGCACCAGCAGCCATGGGGCAGCGGGAGGGCCCGGGGGGGCCAACGTCCTGACTTTC
CDR3 protein: CTSSHGAAGGPGGANVLTF

V gene: TRBV7-2
D gene: TRBD1
J gene: TRBJ2-7
CDR3 length: 14
CDR3 DNA: TGTGCCAGCAGCTTGATAGGGGGCATCGACGAGCAGTACTTC
CDR3 protein: CASSLIGGIDEQYF

V gene: TRBV6-7
D gene: TRBD2
J gene: TRBJ2-1
CDR3 length: 20
CDR3 DNA: TGTGCCAGCAGTTACTCGACCCCAAAGCCTTGGCGGGGGGGAGACAATGAGCAGTTCTTC
CDR3 protein: CASSYSTPKPWRGGDNEQFF

V gene: TRBV6-5
D gene: TRBD1
J gene: TRBJ1-5
CDR3 length: 15
CDR3 DNA: TGTGCCAGCAGTTTGGACAGGAAGAGCAATCAGCCCCAGCATTTT
CDR3 protein: CASSLDRKSNQPQHF

V gene: TRBV18
D gene: NA
J gene: TRBJ1-1
CDR3 length: 15
CDR3 DNA: TGTGCCAGCTCACCGGGGCCCCCGATGAACACTGAAGCTTTCTTT
CDR3 protein: CASSPGPPMNTEAFF

V gene: TRBV29-1
D gene: NA
J gene: TRBJ2-3
CDR3 length: 13
CDR3 DNA: TGCAGCGTTTGTAGACCGGAGACAGATACGCAGTATTTT
CDR3 protein: CSVCRPETDTQYF

V gene: TRBV5-1
D gene: TRBD2
J gene: TRBJ2-5
CDR3 length: 18
CDR3 DNA: TGCGCCAGCAGCTTGCGGTCGGGGTCTAGCGGATCCAAAGAGACCCAGTACTTC
CDR3 protein: CASSLRSGSSGSKETQYF

V gene: TRBV2
D gene: NA
J gene: TRBJ1-2
CDR3 length: 12
CDR3 DNA: TGTGTAGATTTTGAGGCTGCCTATGGCTACACCTTC
CDR3 protein: CVDFEAAYGYTF